This record concerns one T cell receptor beta chain sequence. Its antigen is unidentified. The data stem from a study of response to subunit inactivated influenza vaccine. Germline V gives CDR1 LGHDT, CDR2 YNNKEL (reference sequence). This CDR3 spans 14 amino acids. Deletions cut 2 bases from V and 0 bases from J, with 5 bases between. TCRdb ran MiXCR on the RT-PCR reads and lists one entry per CDR3 protein. The table records hundreds of thousands of distinct CDR3 sequences, around 15% of them present only once. Overall study findings and caveats: Researchers suggested that each seasonal influenza vaccination recruits few new T cells.

The clonotype originates from a man aged 45-60 years who received an inactivated influenza vaccine. This sample comprised PBMCs from blood, obtained approximately 15 days before vaccination. The rearrangement joins TRBV3-1 to TRBJ1-3; D ambiguous. CDR3 amino acids: CASSQQHSGNTIYF. CDR3 in DNA: TGTGCCAGCAGCCAACAGCACTCTGGAAACACCATATATTTT.